This T cell receptor beta chain was found in a study of cytomegalovirus exposure and HLA in healthy donors. Study details: Approximately 180 million T cells yielded 120 million or so unique TCR beta sequences, as an earlier analysis found. Findings of the study overall: HLA alleles showed associations with 15,000 to 20,000 TCR beta sequences in a later analysis, at a 0.05 false discovery rate. In a later analysis, TCR beta V- and J-gene trimming was associated with a missense DCLRE1C variant. A list of 150 or so TCR beta chains associated with cytomegalovirus was given.

Primers: 60 Vbeta forward and 13 Jbeta reverse. Only in-frame clones appear in the TCRdb table, and some are missing; sequencing was by immunoSEQ multiplex PCR. The top ten clones hold more than 2% of a sample with 95,000 to 110,000 clones, around 77% of them seen once. To note about this clone: Its antigen is unidentified.

This CDR3 has 14 amino acids. V shed 2 bases and J shed 6 bases, with 13 bases lying between them. CDR1 and CDR2 (germline): LNHDA, SQIVND (reference sequence). The sequenced sample was PBMCs. The source is a man aged 18-30 years in good health and CMV-seronegative. This chain links TRBV19 with TRBJ1-1, with a possible D match to TRBD1 (6 bases). CDR3 sequence: CASSIRGKNAEAFF. The CDR3 DNA reads TGTGCCAGTAGTATAAGGGGGAAAAACGCTGAAGCTTTCTTT.